The text below deals with one T cell receptor beta chain. The CDR3 spans 13 residues. V lost 3 bases to trimming and J lost 3 bases, with 10 bases between them. These data belong to a study of blood T cell repertoires in COVID-19. Repertoires were generated with immunoSEQ multiplex PCR, while TCRdb's copy carries only in-frame clones and drops some. The sample includes 200,000 to 250,000 clones, about 79% of them seen just once. What was sequenced was PBMCs or T cells enriched from blood (not recorded which). This sequence was found in a woman between 35 and 50 years old with acute COVID-19. The V call is TRBV5-7, the J call TRBJ2-7; D is undetermined. TRBV5-7 is noted as an ORF with a role that remains uncertain. The CDR3 nucleotides read TGTGCCAGCAGCTCAGAAGACTGCTACGAGCAGTACTTC. Its translation: CASSSEDCYEQYF.